A selection of T cell receptor beta chains follows, all from one sample in a study of naive and memory T cell subsets. TCRdb re-derived calls from the 5' RACE reads in MiXCR, one entry per CDR3 protein. The top ten clones hold over 7.5% of a sample with more than 45,000 distinct CDR3 sequences, approximately 6.6% of them seen once. The receptors come from a male donor in good health. CDR3s include the opening cysteine and the closing phenylalanine or tryptophan. Each record gives: J gene, D gene, V gene, clone size, CDR3 protein, CDR3 DNA. The D gene is left open where the match is weak. A clone size is listed for some rows: how often the clone was seen (once, few, many), or a class if it is expanded.

J: TRBJ2-7; D: -; V: TRBV5-5; size: many; CDR3: CASSLSPGAHYEQYF; DNA: TGTGCCAGCAGCTTGTCGCCAGGGGCCCACTACGAGCAGTACTTC
J: TRBJ1-1; D: -; V: TRBV19; size: -; CDR3: CASSSQQGTEAFF; DNA: TGTGCCAGTAGTAGCCAGCAGGGCACTGAAGCTTTCTTT
J: TRBJ1-5; D: -; V: TRBV5-6; size: -; CDR3: CASSLGLGPQPQHF; DNA: TGTGCCAGCAGCTTGGGTTTAGGGCCTCAGCCCCAGCATTTT
J: TRBJ2-3; D: -; V: TRBV4-2; size: many; CDR3: CASRSAGSSTDTQYF; DNA: TGTGCCAGCAGATCCGCCGGCAGTAGCACAGATACGCAGTATTTT
J: TRBJ1-2; D: TRBD1; V: TRBV6-6; size: many; CDR3: CASSYGPGGFDGYTF; DNA: TGTGCCAGCAGTTATGGCCCAGGGGGCTTCGACGGCTACACCTTC
J: TRBJ2-1; D: TRBD1; V: TRBV20-1; size: -; CDR3: CSAPNPTGGEQFF; DNA: TGCAGTGCCCCAAATCCGACAGGGGGTGAGCAGTTCTTC
J: TRBJ1-4; D: -; V: TRBV7-2; size: -; CDR3: CASSSSRQSATNEKLFF; DNA: TGTGCCAGCAGCTCAAGTAGGCAGAGCGCAACTAATGAAAAACTGTTTTTT
J: TRBJ2-7; D: -; V: TRBV29-1; size: many; CDR3: CSVIESYEQYF; DNA: TGCAGCGTAATCGAAAGCTACGAGCAGTACTTC
J: TRBJ2-1; D: TRBD2; V: TRBV3-1; size: many; CDR3: CASSQASGSPDEQFF; DNA: TGTGCCAGCAGCCAAGCCAGCGGGAGTCCGGATGAGCAGTTCTTC
J: TRBJ2-6; D: -; V: TRBV6-5; size: -; CDR3: CASSYGFSGANVLTF; DNA: TGTGCCAGCAGTTACGGGTTCTCTGGGGCCAACGTCCTGACTTTC
J: TRBJ2-5; D: -; V: TRBV5-1; size: few; CDR3: CASSITPGPQETQYF; DNA: TGCGCCAGCAGCATAACACCGGGGCCTCAAGAGACCCAGTACTTC
J: TRBJ2-7; D: TRBD2; V: TRBV5-1; size: -; CDR3: CASISGTSGSWGEQYF; DNA: TGCGCCAGCATATCGGGAACTAGCGGGAGCTGGGGCGAGCAGTACTTC
J: TRBJ2-2; D: -; V: TRBV11-3; size: many; CDR3: CASSLSEQGLTGELFF; DNA: TGTGCCAGCAGCTTATCTGAGCAGGGGCTAACCGGGGAGCTGTTTTTT
J: TRBJ1-1; D: -; V: TRBV6-5; size: few; CDR3: CASTGDGTEAFF; DNA: TGTGCCAGCACCGGGGACGGGACTGAAGCTTTCTTT
J: TRBJ2-7; D: -; V: TRBV29-1; size: few; CDR3: CSVGSTGRREQYF; DNA: TGCAGCGTGGGATCGACAGGAAGAAGGGAGCAGTACTTC
J: TRBJ2-1; D: TRBD2; V: TRBV6-4; size: many; CDR3: CASSLTSGGGNEQFF; DNA: TGTGCCAGCAGTCTTACTAGCGGGGGGGGGAATGAGCAGTTCTTC
J: TRBJ2-5; D: -; V: TRBV18; size: many; CDR3: CASSPITGAGGETQYF; DNA: TGTGCCAGCTCACCAATAACAGGAGCGGGTGGAGAGACCCAGTACTTC
J: TRBJ1-2; D: -; V: TRBV7-9; size: many; CDR3: CASSYPTGQDGYTF; DNA: TGTGCCAGCAGCTATCCCACAGGGCAGGATGGCTACACCTTC
J: TRBJ2-7; D: -; V: TRBV10-2; size: few; CDR3: CASIGGFPTYEQYF; DNA: TGCGCCAGCATCGGAGGGTTCCCGACCTACGAGCAGTACTTC
J: TRBJ1-6; D: -; V: TRBV5-5; size: many; CDR3: CASSLGSSYNSPLHF; DNA: TGTGCCAGCAGCTTGGGGAGCTCCTATAATTCACCCCTCCACTTT
J: TRBJ2-7; D: -; V: TRBV19; size: few; CDR3: CASSIDFRSYEQYF; DNA: TGTGCCAGTAGTATAGACTTCCGCTCCTACGAGCAGTACTTC
J: TRBJ2-2; D: TRBD1; V: TRBV18; size: few; CDR3: CASSPRTGGTGELFF; DNA: TGTGCCAGCTCACCGAGGACAGGGGGTACCGGGGAGCTGTTTTTT